This TCR beta chain was observed in a study of OX40 agonist ivuxolimab in advanced cancers. About the study: Therapy given before enrollment (anti-PD-1, anti-PD-L1 or anti-CTLA-4) was allowed, and over 35% had some.

Findings of the study overall: Average numbers of expanded clones were greater in CD8+ T cells than in CD4+.

The table came from immunoSEQ multiplex PCR; TCRdb's copy has only in-frame clones and leaves some out. This sample has just over 90,000 clones, with 90% to 95% found just once. This CDR3 is built from 16 residues. The V gene end was trimmed by 4 bases and the J gene end by 3 bases; junction bases not matched to a gene: 4. Per germline, CDR1 MDHEN and CDR2 SYDVKM. Sampled blood was obtained at baseline, cycle 4 day 1, and cycle 7 day 1. Regarding this clone: The antigen is unknown.

The sequencing here drew on CD4+ or CD8+ T cells sorted from blood, taken in a trial of the OX40 agonist ivuxolimab. The TCR originated in an adult with an advanced solid tumor such as melanoma, head and neck, liver or kidney cancer. V usage is TRBV28 and J usage is TRBJ2-1; 12 bases fit TRBD2. CDR3 region: CASSSLAGGGYNEQFF. Here the CDR3 DNA reads TGTGCCAGCAGTTCCCTAGCGGGAGGGGGCTACAATGAGCAGTTCTTC.